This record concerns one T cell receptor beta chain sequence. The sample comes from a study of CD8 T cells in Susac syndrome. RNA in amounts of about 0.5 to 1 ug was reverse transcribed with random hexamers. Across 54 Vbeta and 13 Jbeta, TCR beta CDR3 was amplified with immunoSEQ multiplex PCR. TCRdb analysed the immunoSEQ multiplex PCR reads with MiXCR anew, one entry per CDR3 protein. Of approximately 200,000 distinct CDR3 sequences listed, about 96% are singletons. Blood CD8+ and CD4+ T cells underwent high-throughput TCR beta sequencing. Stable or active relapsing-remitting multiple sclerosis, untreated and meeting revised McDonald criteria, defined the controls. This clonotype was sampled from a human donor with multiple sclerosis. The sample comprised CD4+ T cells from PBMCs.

CDR3 residues: CASSKGQTSFGAGANVLTF. The CDR3 DNA reads TGTGCCAGCAGCAAAGGACAGACGTCCTTCGGAGCTGGGGCCAACGTCCTGACTTTC. The V gene is TRBV5-4, the J gene TRBJ2-6; TRBD1 might be the D (6 bases). This CDR3 spans 19 amino acids. The germline CDR1 and CDR2 sequences are SGHNT and YYREEE (reference sequence). Trimming removed 4 bases at V and 2 bases at J, with 22 bases between.